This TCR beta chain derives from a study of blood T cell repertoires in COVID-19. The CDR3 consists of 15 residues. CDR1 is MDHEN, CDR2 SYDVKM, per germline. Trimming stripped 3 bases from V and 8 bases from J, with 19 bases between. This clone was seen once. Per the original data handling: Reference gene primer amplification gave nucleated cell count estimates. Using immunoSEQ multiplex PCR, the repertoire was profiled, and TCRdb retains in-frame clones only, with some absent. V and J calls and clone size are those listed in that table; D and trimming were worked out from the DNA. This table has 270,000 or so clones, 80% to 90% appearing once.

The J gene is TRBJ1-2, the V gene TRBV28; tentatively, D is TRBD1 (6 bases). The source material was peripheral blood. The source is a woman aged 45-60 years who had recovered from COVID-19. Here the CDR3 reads CASSFGLTGARGYTF. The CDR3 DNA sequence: TGTGCCAGCAGTTTTGGGCTGACAGGCGCTAGGGGCTACACCTTC.